The 31 T cell receptor beta chains below come from one sample, sequenced in a study of memory CD4+ T cells and cytomegalovirus serostatus. Single viable CD3+CD4+CD8-CD45RO+ cells were sorted as the memory CD4+ T cells. Sequencing was performed with immunoSEQ multiplex PCR; in TCRdb, only in-frame clones are kept and a portion is missing. The sample has some 47,000 clones; 75% to 85% are singletons. The sample was memory CD4+ T cells from blood. These receptor sequences come from an adult in good health and CMV-seronegative.

V is TRBV9 and J is TRBJ1-3, with D tentatively TRBD1 (6 bases). Germline CDR1 is SGDLS and CDR2 is YYNGEE. V lost 2 bases and J 0 bases, leaving 12 bases between the germline ends. CDR3 length equals 16 residues. CDR3 nucleotides: TGTGCCAGCAGCGTCGCCCCGGACAGCTCTGGAAACACCATATATTTT. Translating gives CASSVAPDSSGNTIYF.

This clone was seen more than once but under ten times. The CDR3, as DNA: TGTGCCAGCAGCTTTTGGACAGGGGGAGAGACCCAGTACTTC. Residues: CASSFWTGGETQYF. This chain joins TRBV9 and TRBJ2-5, with 10 bases aligning to TRBD1. V shed 4 bases and J 4 bases; nucleotides not matched to a gene: 4. Germline values: CDR1 SGDLS, CDR2 YYNGEE. This CDR3 is built from 14 residues.

DNA of the CDR3: TGTGCCTGGGACCGTGGACAGGTTAACACCGGGGAGCTGTTTTTT. Protein sequence: CAWDRGQVNTGELFF. This chain connects TRBV30 to TRBJ2-2, with 7 positions matching TRBD1. V gave up 5 bases and J gave up 2 bases; unmatched junction bases: 8. Germline CDR1 and CDR2: GTSNPN and SVGIG (reference sequence). The CDR3 consists of 15 residues.

The chain links TRBV29-1 to TRBJ1-2; a possible D gene is TRBD1 (5 bases). The V end was cut by 1 base, the J end by 7 bases, with 10 bases between. CDR3 length equals 12 residues. Germline V gene data show CDR1 as SQVTM and CDR2 as ANQGSEA. The CDR3 sequence: CSVEGGVRGYTF. Written as DNA, the CDR3 is TGCAGCGTTGAAGGGGGGGTTCGTGGCTACACCTTC.

A single count supports this clone. This rearrangement joins TRBV2 to TRBJ1-5; D call uncertain. From germline, CDR1 is SNHLY and CDR2 FYNNEI. Trimming shortened V by 6 bases and J by 4 bases, and 10 bases separated the two germline ends. This CDR3 has 13 amino acids. The CDR3 coding sequence is TGTGCCAGCAGAGGAGGAGGTAATCAGCCCCAGCATTTT. Amino acid sequence: CASRGGGNQPQHF.

The J gene is TRBJ1-4, the V gene TRBV28, with TRBD1 identical over 8 bases. J gave up 7 bases and V 1 base, and 8 bases lay outside the gene matches. Germline CDR1 reads MDHEN; CDR2 reads SYDVKM. CDR3 size: 16 residues. DNA of the CDR3: TGTGCCAGCAGTTTATTCACCTGGCAGGGGGCTGAAAAACTGTTTTTT. It specifies CASSLFTWQGAEKLFF.

The chain couples TRBV19 to TRBJ1-3; TRBD1 might be the D (5 bases). The germline gives CDR1 LNHDA, CDR2 SQIVND (reference sequence). There are 16 residues in the CDR3. V was cut by 7 bases and J by 4 bases, with 20 bases left in between. CDR3 region: CASTSRAGTGGNTIYF. CDR3 in DNA: TGTGCCAGTACTTCCCGGGCGGGGACGGGCGGAAACACCATATATTTT. The full variable domain, with the rest looked up from reference TRBV19 and TRBJ1-3, is DGGITQSPKYLFRKEGQNVTLSCEQNLNHDAMYWYRQDPGQGLRLIYYSQIVNDFQKGDIAEGYSVSREKKESFPLTVTSAQKNPTAFYLCASTSRAGTGGNTIYFGEGSWLTVV.

The chain couples TRBV6-5 to TRBJ2-7; TRBD2 matches 8 bases. This CDR3 has 14 residues. V trimming: 7 bases; J trimming: 3 bases; junction bases outside the gene matches: 8. Germline CDR1 MNHEY, CDR2 SVGAGI. The CDR3 spells CASKPGGEYYEQYF. CDR3 coding DNA: TGTGCCAGCAAGCCGGGGGGGGAGTACTACGAGCAGTACTTC.

CDR3 region: CASSPQQGAGQPQHF. The CDR3 nucleotides read TGTGCCAGCTCACCACAACAGGGGGCTGGGCAGCCCCAGCATTTT. The chain joins TRBV18 to TRBJ1-5; 9 nucleotides agree with TRBD1. Germline V lookup: CDR1 KGHSH, CDR2 LQKENI. V dropped 1 base and J dropped 7; count of bases not matched to a gene: 5. The CDR3 spans 15 residues.

The V call is TRBV7-2, the J call TRBJ1-6; D ambiguous. With 1 base removed from V and 7 bases from J, the gap between germline ends came to 5 bases. This CDR3 contains 13 residues. Germline-derived CDR1 and CDR2 are SGHTA and FQGNSA. The chain's CDR3 is CASSLDANSPLHF. Written as DNA, the CDR3 is TGTGCCAGCAGCTTAGATGCGAATTCACCCCTCCACTTT. The full variable domain, its missing parts supplied by reference TRBV7-2 and TRBJ1-6, is GAGVSQSPSNKVTEKGKDVELRCDPISGHTALYWYRQSLGQGLEFLIYFQGNSAPDKSGLPSDRFSAERTGGSVSTLTIQRTQQEDSAVYLCASSLDANSPLHFGNGTRLTVT.

This rearrangement joins TRBV7-9 to TRBJ1-2, with D hard to call. Trimming pared 1 base from V and 8 bases from J, leaving 14 bases between. Germline CDR1 is SEHNR and CDR2 is FQNEAQ (reference sequence). The CDR3 runs 14 residues. CDR3 in amino acids: CASSLVGQSFGYTF. The CDR3 nucleotides are TGTGCCAGCAGCTTAGTCGGGCAGAGTTTCGGCTACACCTTC. Drawing the rest from reference TRBV7-9 and TRBJ1-2, the complete variable domain is DTGVSQNPRHKITKRGQNVTFRCDPISEHNRLYWYRQTLGQGPEFLTYFQNEAQLEKSRLLSDRFSAERPKGSFSTLEIQRTEQGDSAMYLCASSLVGQSFGYTFGSGTRLTVV.

This chain connects TRBV19 to TRBJ2-2, with unresolved D. V lost 3 bases, J lost 5 bases, and 7 bases lay in between. Germline V gives CDR1 LNHDA, CDR2 SQIVND (reference sequence). The CDR3 has 13 amino acids. The CDR3 protein is CASSIRLTGELFF. CDR3 in DNA: TGTGCCAGTAGTATCCGGCTAACCGGGGAGCTGTTTTTT.

This chain links TRBV6-6 with TRBJ1-5; 7 bases match TRBD1. From germline, CDR1 is MNHNY and CDR2 SVGAGI (reference sequence). Trimming cost V 5 bases and J 2 bases; bases outside gene matches: 6. The CDR3 consists of 15 residues. CDR3: CASSPGGNRNQPQHF. CDR3 nucleotides: TGTGCCAGCAGTCCAGGGGGAAATCGCAATCAGCCCCAGCATTTT.

This sequence joins TRBV4-1 and TRBJ2-5; D is undetermined. V was trimmed by 0 bases and J by 7 bases, leaving 12 bases between them. The CDR3 loop spans 14 amino acids. The germline V gene encodes CDR1 MGHRA and CDR2 YSYEKL. The CDR3 here is CASSQESAYRTQYF. In DNA form, the CDR3 reads TGCGCCAGCAGCCAAGAGAGTGCGTACAGGACCCAGTACTTC.

The CDR3 sequence is CASSALAGRSYNEQFF. In DNA, the CDR3 is TGTGCCAGCAGCGCTCTAGCGGGGAGATCCTACAATGAGCAGTTCTTC. The chain combines TRBV9 with TRBJ2-1; 9 bases agree with TRBD2. The CDR3 consists of 16 residues. Germline loops: CDR1 SGDLS, CDR2 YYNGEE. Unmatched junction bases numbered 5, after V lost 3 bases and J lost 1 base.

V is TRBV7-3 and J is TRBJ2-3; maybe TRBD1 (6 bases). Germline V gives CDR1 SGHTA, CDR2 FQGTGA. The CDR3 contains 14 residues. V lost 6 bases, J lost 6 bases, and 16 bases lay in between. The CDR3 loop reads CASSIVGAGDTQYF. In DNA, the CDR3 is TGTGCCAGCAGTATAGTGGGGGCCGGCGATACGCAGTATTTT.

This clone was observed once. The chain is built from TRBV5-4 and TRBJ1-1; 7 positions agree with TRBD1. Looked up from germline, CDR1 is SGHNT and CDR2 is YYREEE (reference sequence). V dropped 3 bases and J dropped 11; count of bases not matched to a gene: 13. CDR3 length equals 14 residues. CDR3 residues: CASSSSRTGVGAFF. In nucleotides, the CDR3 is TGTGCCAGCAGCTCCTCTCGGACAGGAGTGGGGGCTTTCTTT. The full variable domain, in which reference TRBV5-4 and TRBJ1-1 provide the parts outside the CDR3, is ETGVTQSPTHLIKTRGQQVTLRCSSQSGHNTVSWYQQALGQGPQFIFQYYREEENGRGNFPPRFSGLQFPNYSSELNVNALELDDSALYLCASSSSRTGVGAFFGQGTRLTVV.

The rearrangement uses TRBV10-3 and TRBJ2-7; D possibly uses TRBD1 or TRBD2 (5 bases each). Germline assignment: CDR1 ENHRY and CDR2 SYGVKD. The CDR3 is 12 residues long. Deletions cut 6 bases from V and 7 bases from J, with 13 bases between. The DNA of the CDR3 is TGTGCCATCAGGGGGACGGACTGGGAGCAGTACTTC. Its translation is CAIRGTDWEQYF.

This clone has only a few counts. The rearrangement links TRBV10-3 to TRBJ1-1, with TRBD1 matching over 7 bases. The CDR3 length is 15 residues. V shed 0 bases, J shed 1 base, and the junction held 2 bases outside the gene matches. Germline V gene sequence: CDR1 ENHRY, CDR2 SYGVKD. In DNA, the CDR3 is TGTGCCATCAGTGAGTCGGGACAGAGGAACACTGAAGCTTTCTTT. It encodes CAISESGQRNTEAFF.

The genes are TRBV7-6 and TRBJ2-3, with D maybe TRBD1 (5 bases). V lost 2 bases and J lost 4, with 10 bases in between. The germline CDR1 and CDR2 sequences are SGHVS and FNYEAQ. The CDR3 has 14 amino acids. CDR3 sequence: CASSLMRQPDTQYF. The CDR3 DNA follows: TGTGCCAGCAGCTTAATGAGACAGCCAGATACGCAGTATTTT. The variable domain in full, completed from reference TRBV7-6 and TRBJ2-3, reads GAGVSQSPRYKVTKRGQDVALRCDPISGHVSLYWYRQALGQGPEFLTYFNYEAQQDKSGLPNDRFSAERPEGSISTLTIQRTEQRDSAMYRCASSLMRQPDTQYFGPGTRLTVL.

V usage is TRBV4-3 and J usage is TRBJ2-7, with D possibly being TRBD2 (6 bases). V lost 9 bases to trimming and J lost 0 bases, with 15 bases between them. The CDR3 has 14 amino acids. Germline V gene data show CDR1 as LGHNA and CDR2 as YSLEER. CDR3 sequence (DNA): TGCGCCAGTTCCGGGACTGCAAGCTCCTACGAGCAGTACTTC. Translated, it gives CASSGTASSYEQYF.

The rearrangement joins TRBV27 to TRBJ2-1, with 10 bases aligning to TRBD2. Germline values: CDR1 MNHEY, CDR2 SMNVEV (reference sequence). This CDR3 region has 17 residues. J lost 6 bases, V lost 4 bases, and 12 bases had no gene match. This CDR3 is CASSSGLAVRGANEQFF. CDR3 nucleotides: TGTGCCAGCAGTTCCGGACTAGCGGTACGAGGGGCCAATGAGCAGTTCTTC.

The chain combines TRBV6-1 with TRBJ1-5; maybe TRBD1 (5 bases). The CDR3 is made up of 15 amino acids. V gave up 1 base and J gave up 1 base, with 8 bases separating them. Germline-derived CDR1 and CDR2 are MNHNS and SASEGT. This CDR3 reads CASSEGGGSNQPQHF. DNA for the CDR3: TGTGCCAGCAGTGAAGGTGGGGGAAGCAATCAGCCCCAGCATTTT.

This clone was seen a single time. The rearrangement uses TRBV19 and TRBJ1-2; D unresolved. The CDR3 loop spans 12 amino acids. Germline loops: CDR1 LNHDA, CDR2 SQIVND (reference sequence). Trimming removed 10 bases from V and 7 bases from J, with 16 bases in between. CDR3 sequence: CATQQSPLGYTF. The CDR3 DNA reads TGTGCCACCCAGCAGAGTCCCCTTGGCTACACCTTC. The whole variable domain, filled in from reference TRBV19 and TRBJ1-2, reads DGGITQSPKYLFRKEGQNVTLSCEQNLNHDAMYWYRQDPGQGLRLIYYSQIVNDFQKGDIAEGYSVSREKKESFPLTVTSAQKNPTAFYLCATQQSPLGYTFGSGTRLTVV.

V usage is TRBV9 and J usage is TRBJ1-3; D is unresolved. Germline V gives CDR1 SGDLS, CDR2 YYNGEE. The V end lost 4 bases, the J end lost 0 bases, and 14 bases lay between the germline ends. This CDR3 has 16 residues. CDR3 DNA: TGTGCCAGCAGCACTCAAAGGGTTTACTCTGGAAACACCATATATTTT. Its translation is CASSTQRVYSGNTIYF.

The chain joins TRBV5-4 to TRBJ1-3; D gene ambiguous. CDR3 length: 16 amino acids. Germline V gives CDR1 SGHNT, CDR2 YYREEE (reference sequence). Trimming removed 0 bases from V and 3 bases from J, with 13 bases in between. The CDR3 DNA is TGTGCCAGCAGCTTGGTGGTCAGGACGGTTGGAAACACCATATATTTT. Translating gives CASSLVVRTVGNTIYF.

The rearrangement joins TRBV6-1 to TRBJ2-1, with 9 bases aligning to TRBD1. V lost 6 bases to trimming and J lost 6 bases; unmatched junction nucleotides: 6. Germline-derived CDR1 and CDR2 are MNHNS and SASEGT. The CDR3 has 14 amino acids. CDR3 nucleotide sequence: TGTGCCAGCAGCGCCGGGACAGGGTTCAATGAGCAGTTCTTC. As protein: CASSAGTGFNEQFF.

Here the CDR3 reads CASARGDEQFF. The CDR3 nucleotides read TGTGCCAGCGCCAGGGGAGATGAGCAGTTCTTC. The chain recombines TRBV6-5 with TRBJ2-1; D might be TRBD1 (6 bases). Germline V gene sequence: CDR1 MNHEY, CDR2 SVGAGI. V was shortened by 8 bases and J by 8 bases, with 10 bases between the two germline ends. The CDR3 is made up of 11 amino acids.

This clone was seen only a few times. The gene calls are TRBV12-5 and TRBJ2-3; no clear D gene. Germline assignment: CDR1 LGHNT and CDR2 FRNRAP. The CDR3 extends over 14 amino acids. The V gene lost 3 bases and the J gene lost 2 bases, with 9 bases spanning the gap. CDR3 coding DNA: TGTGCTAGTGGTTTTGGACGAGCCACAGATACGCAGTATTTT. This codes for CASGFGRATDTQYF.

This chain's CDR3 is CASSRSTGDGGAFF. CDR3 in DNA: TGCGCCAGCAGCCGATCGACAGGGGACGGAGGTGCTTTCTTT. The V call is TRBV5-1, the J call TRBJ1-1; TRBD1 aligns across 8 bases. The CDR3 spans 14 residues. With 4 bases clipped from V and 11 bases from J, the junction kept 13 bases outside the gene matches. Germline CDR1 and CDR2: SGHRS and YFSETQ.

This clone was seen repeatedly, ten times or more. The chain links TRBV15 to TRBJ2-7; 7 bases agree with TRBD1. This CDR3 has 13 residues. CDR1 LNHNV and CDR2 YYDKDF come from the germline V gene (reference sequence). The V gene end was trimmed by 4 bases and the J gene end by 5 bases; junction bases not matched to a gene: 5. CDR3 nucleotides: TGTGCCACCAGCACCAGACAGGGCCACGAGCAGTACTTC. Its protein is CATSTRQGHEQYF.